These 12 T cell receptor beta chains were sequenced from one sample in a study of CD8+ T cells in alopecia areata. RNA extraction and reverse transcription yielded cDNA as sequencing template. Profiled with immunoSEQ multiplex PCR; TCRdb holds only in-frame clones, not every one. The sample has 120,000 to 150,000 clones; around 62% are singletons. The specimen was CD8+ T cells sorted from blood. The source is a human donor in good health.

This clone came up a few times. The V call is TRBV20-1, the J call TRBJ2-1; no definite D call. Germline CDR1 reads DFQATT; CDR2 reads SNEGSKA (reference sequence). V was pared by 5 bases and J by 5 bases, with 7 bases between. The CDR3 length is 11 residues. For the CDR3, the DNA is TGCAGTGCTCTGCTAAACAATGAGCAGTTCTTC. Protein product: CSALLNNEQFF.

This sequence joins TRBV5-5 and TRBJ2-5, with 7 positions matching TRBD1. The germline gives CDR1 SGHKS, CDR2 YYEKEE (reference sequence). This CDR3 comprises 16 residues. Trimming at V came to 4 bases and at J to 0 bases, leaving 9 bases not matched to a gene. CDR3 region: CASSQDRTGDQETQYF. The CDR3 DNA sequence: TGTGCCAGCAGCCAAGACAGGACAGGAGACCAAGAGACCCAGTACTTC.

The chain carries TRBV7-9 and TRBJ2-2; D not certain. The CDR3 length is 14 residues. The germline V gene encodes CDR1 SEHNR and CDR2 FQNEAQ (reference sequence). Trimming left V 5 bases short and J 0 bases short, with 7 bases between. CDR3 nucleotide sequence: TGTGCCAGCAGCGAAACAGCGAACACCGGGGAGCTGTTTTTT. Encoded protein: CASSETANTGELFF.

The chain joins TRBV4-1 to TRBJ2-2; the D is unclear. Germline V gives CDR1 MGHRA, CDR2 YSYEKL. CDR3 length equals 14 residues. V gave up 4 bases and J gave up 0 bases, with 6 bases separating them. The CDR3 DNA follows: TGCGCCAGCAGCCCACCCGCGAACACCGGGGAGCTGTTTTTT. Its protein product is CASSPPANTGELFF.

The rearrangement uses TRBV30 and TRBJ2-6; 11 bases map to TRBD1. The CDR3 contains 18 residues. V lost 2 bases to trimming and J lost 1 base; unmatched junction nucleotides: 7. Germline CDR1 reads GTSNPN; CDR2 reads SVGIG (reference sequence). The CDR3 loop reads CAWSSPGTGGSGANVLTF. The CDR3 nucleotides read TGTGCCTGGAGTTCCCCCGGGACAGGGGGATCTGGGGCCAACGTCCTGACTTTC.

This clone is a singleton in its sample. The chain links TRBV5-1 to TRBJ2-7; D might be TRBD2 (6 bases). Trimming pared 4 bases from V and 4 bases from J, leaving 9 bases between. The length of the CDR3 is 12 residues. CDR1 is SGHRS and CDR2 is YFSETQ in the germline V gene. CDR3 DNA: TGCGCCAGCAGCATGACTAGTTACGAGCAGTACTTC. As protein: CASSMTSYEQYF.

The V call is TRBV27, the J call TRBJ2-2; either TRBD1 or TRBD2 may supply D (5 bases each). V was pared by 5 bases and J by 0 bases, with 10 bases between. The germline V gene encodes CDR1 MNHEY and CDR2 SMNVEV (reference sequence). The CDR3 extends over 15 amino acids. CDR3 sequence (DNA): TGTGCCAGCAGTGGGGACGGTGCGAACACCGGGGAGCTGTTTTTT. Translation gives CASSGDGANTGELFF.

V and J are TRBV5-1 and TRBJ1-2; D is perhaps TRBD1 (6 bases). The CDR3 has 15 amino acids. CDR1 and CDR2 (germline): SGHRS, YFSETQ. Deletions cut 3 bases from V and 4 bases from J, with 16 bases between. The CDR3 DNA is TGCGCCAGCAGCTCGGGGGCACCCGAGGGCTATGGCTACACCTTC. Translating gives CASSSGAPEGYGYTF.

This clone was detected only a few times. The chain uses TRBV5-4 and TRBJ2-7; D unclear. Trimming pared 4 bases from V and 0 bases from J, leaving 5 bases between. CDR1 SGHNT and CDR2 YYREEE come from the germline V gene (reference sequence). The CDR3 consists of 12 residues. The CDR3 loop reads CASSQSSYEQYF. CDR3 nucleotides: TGTGCCAGCAGCCAAAGCTCCTACGAGCAGTACTTC. Drawing the rest from reference TRBV5-4 and TRBJ2-7, the complete variable domain is ETGVTQSPTHLIKTRGQQVTLRCSSQSGHNTVSWYQQALGQGPQFIFQYYREEENGRGNFPPRFSGLQFPNYSSELNVNALELDDSALYLCASSQSSYEQYFGPGTRLTVT.

A remark on this clone: In the same sample, other DNA sequences code for this CDR3. The V and J genes are TRBV29-1 and TRBJ2-1; 11 nucleotides agree with TRBD2. Germline V gives CDR1 SQVTM, CDR2 ANQGSEA. V shed 5 bases and J 4 bases; nucleotides not matched to a gene: 4. This CDR3 spans 14 amino acids. DNA of the CDR3: TGCAGCGTTTCCGGGACTAGCGGTTACAATGAGCAGTTCTTC. Its protein is CSVSGTSGYNEQFF.

Concerning this clone itself: One end of the junction does not line up with germline, which may come from a read error. The V call is TRBV7-9, the J call TRBJ2-5, with unresolved D. Germline CDR1 SEHNR, CDR2 FQNEAQ (reference sequence). The CDR3 runs to 8 residues. The CDR3: CASSGAHF. As DNA, the CDR3 is TGTGCCAGCAGCGGAGCGCACTTC.

The rearrangement joins TRBV29-1 to TRBJ2-6, with D possibly matching TRBD2 (5 bases). Per germline, CDR1 SQVTM and CDR2 ANQGSEA. Trimming shortened V by 0 bases and J by 2 bases, and 8 bases separated the two germline ends. The CDR3 covers 15 residues. DNA of the CDR3: TGCAGCGTTGAAGAGGGGAGTCCTGGGGCCAACGTCCTGACTTTC. Translating it yields CSVEEGSPGANVLTF.